What follows are 13 T cell receptor beta chains derived from one specimen sequenced in a study of blood T cell repertoires in COVID-19. The assay was immunoSEQ multiplex PCR, and TCRdb's table has in-frame clones only and misses some. This table holds fewer than 120,000 clones, approximately 70% found once. Sequencing was performed on peripheral blood. These receptor sequences come from a woman aged 60 to 75 with acute or convalescent COVID-19.

This clone was observed a few times. This rearrangement joins TRBV6-5 to TRBJ2-3; the match to TRBD2 covers 10 bases. The V gene's germline CDR1 is MNHEY and CDR2 SVGAGI. V lost 7 bases, J lost 1 base, and 5 bases stayed unmatched. The CDR3 sequence is 15 residues long. The DNA for the CDR3 is TGTGCCAGCAAAACTAGCGGGGTAGGCACAGATACGCAGTATTTT. Translation: CASKTSGVGTDTQYF.

The gene calls are TRBV5-1 and TRBJ1-5; no clear D gene. The CDR3 spans 14 residues. The germline gives CDR1 SGHRS, CDR2 YFSETQ. The ends were cut back, 0 bases at V and 2 bases at J, with 6 bases in the middle. The CDR3 region has the DNA TGCGCCAGCAGCTTGGTCGGGGGCAATCAGCCCCAGCATTTT. Residues: CASSLVGGNQPQHF.

The chain employs TRBV7-6 and TRBJ1-1, with a weak D call TRBD1 (5 bases). CDR3 length equals 13 residues. Germline CDR1 is SGHVS and CDR2 is FNYEAQ. Deletions cut 5 bases from V and 0 bases from J, with 7 bases between. CDR3 amino acids: CASSGQVNTEAFF. CDR3 sequence (DNA): TGTGCCAGCAGCGGACAAGTGAACACTGAAGCTTTCTTT. Full variable domain (missing parts from reference TRBV7-6 and TRBJ1-1): GAGVSQSPRYKVTKRGQDVALRCDPISGHVSLYWYRQALGQGPEFLTYFNYEAQQDKSGLPNDRFSAERPEGSISTLTIQRTEQRDSAMYRCASSGQVNTEAFFGQGTRLTVV.

The chain carries TRBV6-1 and TRBJ1-1; perhaps TRBD1 as D (5 bases). CDR1 is MNHNS and CDR2 is SASEGT in the germline V gene. The V and J ends lost 0 bases and 9 bases respectively, with 11 bases between them. CDR3 length: 13 amino acids. This chain's CDR3 is CASSEAWGFKAFF. The CDR3 region has the DNA TGTGCCAGCAGTGAAGCCTGGGGCTTTAAAGCTTTCTTT.

This chain uses TRBV3-1 (or the pseudogene TRBV3-2) with TRBJ2-2; the D gene is possibly TRBD2 (5 bases). The CDR3 extends over 17 amino acids. CDR1 and CDR2 from the germline V gene are LGHDT and YNNKEL (reference sequence). The V end lost 1 base, the J end lost 4 bases, and 16 bases lay between the germline ends. The CDR3 DNA reads as TGTGCCAGCAGCCAAGTACTGTTGAAGGCGGGCACCGGGGAGCTGTTTTTT. This codes for CASSQVLLKAGTGELFF.

The CDR3 protein is CASSQDQGSNEQYF. The CDR3 DNA follows: TGTGCCAGCAGCCAAGACCAGGGGAGTAACGAGCAGTACTTC. This chain joins TRBV4-2 and TRBJ2-7, with D maybe TRBD1 (6 bases). Trimming cost V 0 bases and J 5 bases, with 11 bases left between them. The CDR3 consists of 14 residues. Germline CDR1 LGHNA, CDR2 YNFKEQ.

V gene TRBV28 combines with J gene TRBJ1-5; D is possibly TRBD1 (5 bases). CDR3 size: 15 residues. The germline V gene encodes CDR1 MDHEN and CDR2 SYDVKM. The ends were cut back, 1 base at V and 4 bases at J, with 11 bases in the middle. CDR3 amino acids: CASSLFGHENQPQHF. As DNA, the CDR3 is TGTGCCAGCAGTTTATTTGGACATGAAAATCAGCCCCAGCATTTT.

The chain employs TRBV10-3 and TRBJ2-7, with 7 positions matching TRBD2. The germline gives CDR1 ENHRY, CDR2 SYGVKD. CDR3 length: 14 residues. J was trimmed by 5 bases and V by 10 bases; bases with no gene match: 14. For the CDR3, the DNA is TGTGCCACCAAGGCCACTAGCGTGCCCGACGAGCAGTACTTC. Residues: CATKATSVPDEQYF.

This chain uses TRBV6-1 with TRBJ1-5; TRBD1 might be the D (5 bases). V lost 2 bases to trimming and J lost 7 bases, with 12 bases between them. This CDR3 is built from 14 residues. Germline values: CDR1 MNHNS, CDR2 SASEGT. The CDR3 loop reads CASSEYFQGQPQHF. In DNA, the CDR3 is TGTGCCAGCAGTGAATACTTCCAGGGCCAGCCCCAGCATTTT.

The chain couples TRBV10-2 to TRBJ1-2; D remains unclear. V lost 3 bases, J lost 2 bases, and 10 bases lay in between. Germline CDR1 reads WSHSY; CDR2 reads SAAADI. The CDR3 extends over 14 amino acids. The CDR3 here is CASSEEQKNYGYTF. CDR3 DNA: TGCGCCAGCAGTGAAGAACAAAAGAACTATGGCTACACCTTC.

This chain links TRBV19 with TRBJ2-7; 9 bases are a match to TRBD1. The CDR3 is 14 amino acids. V lost 5 bases, J lost 7 bases, and 9 bases stayed unmatched. CDR1 LNHDA and CDR2 SQIVND come from the germline V gene (reference sequence). CDR3: CASSPSGQGPEQYF. Written as DNA, the CDR3 is TGTGCCAGTAGTCCTTCGGGACAGGGACCAGAGCAGTACTTC.

The rearrangement links TRBV11-2 to TRBJ2-1; D might be TRBD2 (5 bases). Looked up from germline, CDR1 is SGHAT and CDR2 is FQNNGV. Trimming shortened V by 1 base and J by 6 bases, and 16 bases separated the two germline ends. The CDR3 totals 16 residues. CDR3 DNA sequence: TGTGCCAGCAGCTTAGGATCTAGCCTGAGAAGCAATGAGCAGTTCTTC. Protein sequence: CASSLGSSLRSNEQFF.

This rearrangement joins TRBV25-1 to TRBJ2-3; possible D gene TRBD1, 5 bases. The V gene lost 4 bases and the J gene lost 2 bases, with 10 bases spanning the gap. CDR1 MGHDK and CDR2 SYGVNS come from the germline V gene. The CDR3 length is 14 residues. The CDR3 bases are TGTGCCAGCAGTGGCTCAGGGTACACAGATACGCAGTATTTT. It encodes CASSGSGYTDTQYF.